This T cell receptor beta chain was captured in a study of blood T cell repertoires in COVID-19. CDR3 length equals 15 residues. Trimming took 5 bases from V and 2 from J, leaving 15 bases between them. Germline V lookup: CDR1 SGHTA, CDR2 FQGNSA. Profiled with immunoSEQ multiplex PCR; TCRdb holds only in-frame clones, not every one. The table has 140,000 to 150,000 clones, roughly three quarters seen once. Sequenced material: peripheral blood. The clonotype was recovered from a man aged 50 to 60 with active or convalescent COVID-19. The chain has TRBV7-2 and TRBJ1-1; no firm D call. The CDR3 spells CASSPERRLNTEAFF. CDR3 coding DNA: TGTGCCAGCAGCCCCGAAAGGCGGTTAAACACTGAAGCTTTCTTT.